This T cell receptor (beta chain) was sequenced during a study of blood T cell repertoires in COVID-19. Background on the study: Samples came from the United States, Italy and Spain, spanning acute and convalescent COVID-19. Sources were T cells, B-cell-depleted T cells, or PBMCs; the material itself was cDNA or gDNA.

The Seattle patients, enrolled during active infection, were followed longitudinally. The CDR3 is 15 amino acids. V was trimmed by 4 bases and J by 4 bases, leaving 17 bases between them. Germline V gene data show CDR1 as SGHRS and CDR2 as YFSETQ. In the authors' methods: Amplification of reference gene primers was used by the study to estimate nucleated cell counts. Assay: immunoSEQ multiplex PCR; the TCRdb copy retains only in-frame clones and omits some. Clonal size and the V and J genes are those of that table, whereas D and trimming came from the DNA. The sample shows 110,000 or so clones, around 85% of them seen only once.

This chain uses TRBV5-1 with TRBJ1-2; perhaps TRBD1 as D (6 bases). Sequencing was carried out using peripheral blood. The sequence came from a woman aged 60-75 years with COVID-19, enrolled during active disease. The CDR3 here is CASSLLTQGSYGYTF. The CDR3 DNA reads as TGCGCCAGCAGCCTACTCACACAGGGATCCTATGGCTACACCTTC.